This T cell receptor beta chain derives from a study of blood T cell repertoires in COVID-19. Germline V gives CDR1 MRHNA, CDR2 SNTAGT. CDR3 length: 17 residues. V lost 2 bases to trimming and J lost 0 bases; unmatched junction nucleotides: 7. How the authors handled the data: By means of reference gene primer amplification, nucleated cell counts were estimated. Generated by immunoSEQ multiplex PCR, the TCRdb table keeps only in-frame clones and is missing some. Clone size and V and J calls were adopted from that table, with D and trimming inferred from the DNA. The sample has roughly 230,000 clones; 75% to 90% are singletons.

This rearrangement joins TRBV6-4 to TRBJ2-4; 7 bases map to TRBD2. The material sequenced was peripheral blood. The clonotype comes from a woman aged 40 to 55 who had recovered from COVID-19. The DNA of the CDR3 is TGTGCCAGCAGTGACGGGGCGGGGGAGCTAGCCAAAAACATTCAGTACTTC. Residues: CASSDGAGELAKNIQYF.